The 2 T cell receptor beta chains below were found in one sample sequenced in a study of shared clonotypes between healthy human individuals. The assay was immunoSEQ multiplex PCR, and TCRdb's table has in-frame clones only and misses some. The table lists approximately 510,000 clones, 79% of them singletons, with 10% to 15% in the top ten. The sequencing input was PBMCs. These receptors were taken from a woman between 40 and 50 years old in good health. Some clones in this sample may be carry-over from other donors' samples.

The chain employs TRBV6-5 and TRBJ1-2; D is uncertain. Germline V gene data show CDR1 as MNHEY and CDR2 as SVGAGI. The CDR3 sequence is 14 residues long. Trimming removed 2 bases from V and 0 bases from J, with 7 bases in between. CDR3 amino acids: CASSYTGANYGYTF. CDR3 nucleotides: TGTGCCAGCAGTTACACGGGAGCTAACTATGGCTACACCTTC.

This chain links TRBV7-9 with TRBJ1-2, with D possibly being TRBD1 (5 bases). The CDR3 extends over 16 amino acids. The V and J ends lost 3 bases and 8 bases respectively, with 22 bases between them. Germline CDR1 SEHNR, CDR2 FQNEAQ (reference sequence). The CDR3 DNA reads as TGTGCCAGCAGCTTCATGGAGCTGGGAGGGGATCGGGGCTACACCTTC. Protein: CASSFMELGGDRGYTF. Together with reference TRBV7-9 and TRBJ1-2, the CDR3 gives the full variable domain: DTGVSQNPRHKITKRGQNVTFRCDPISEHNRLYWYRQTLGQGPEFLTYFQNEAQLEKSRLLSDRFSAERPKGSFSTLEIQRTEQGDSAMYLCASSFMELGGDRGYTFGSGTRLTVV.